A selection of T cell receptor beta chains follows, all from one sample in a study of blood T cell repertoires in COVID-19. Profiled with immunoSEQ multiplex PCR; TCRdb holds only in-frame clones, not every one. This sample has some 400,000 clones; 75% to 90% occur once, and the top ten carry about 1.1%. Sequencing used PBMCs or T cells enriched from blood (not recorded which). These receptors were taken from a man aged 30 to 39 who had recovered from COVID-19. The conserved cysteine and the conserved F or W are not part of the CDR3 here. A D gene is named only where the DNA matches it firmly.

v_call: TRBV7-9
cdr3_length: 14
d_call: .
j_call: TRBJ2-1
cdr3_aa: ASSSTPGAGINEQF

v_call: TRBV27
cdr3_length: 15
d_call: .
j_call: TRBJ1-2
cdr3_aa: ASSLYGQLLGLYGYT

v_call: TRBV11-2
cdr3_length: 15
d_call: .
j_call: TRBJ1-2
cdr3_aa: ASSSLVWGGANYGYT

v_call: TRBV28
cdr3_length: 12
d_call: .
j_call: TRBJ2-7
cdr3_aa: ASSSDREAYEQY

v_call: TRBV7-3
cdr3_length: 11
d_call: .
j_call: TRBJ2-6
cdr3_aa: ASSTWTPNVLT

v_call: TRBV19
cdr3_length: 13
d_call: .
j_call: TRBJ2-7
cdr3_aa: ASSTILDTSYEQY

v_call: TRBV18
cdr3_length: 10
d_call: .
j_call: TRBJ2-3
cdr3_aa: ASSGARDTQY

v_call: TRBV2
cdr3_length: 13
d_call: .
j_call: TRBJ2-4
cdr3_aa: ASSAGGIAKNIQY

v_call: TRBV18
cdr3_length: 12
d_call: .
j_call: TRBJ1-2
cdr3_aa: ASSPIRDNYGYT

v_call: TRBV12-3/TRBV12-4
cdr3_length: 11
d_call: .
j_call: TRBJ1-3
cdr3_aa: ASRETVGNTIY

v_call: TRBV5-1
cdr3_length: 11
d_call: .
j_call: TRBJ2-3
cdr3_aa: ASSFGGGDTQY